This T cell receptor beta chain was found in a study of cytomegalovirus exposure and HLA in healthy donors. Study at large: Sequencing of some 200 million T cells in an earlier analysis found 95 million to 120 million unique TCR beta sequences. Whole-study findings and limits: Several of the most significant clusters were apparently associated with common viral pathogens in a later analysis. Reported results showed that the classifier diagnosed cytomegalovirus status with high specificity and sensitivity.

As concerns this clone: Its cognate antigen is unknown.

Primers: 60 Vbeta forward and 13 Jbeta reverse. TCRdb's copy holds only in-frame clones and misses some; the assay was immunoSEQ multiplex PCR. The table lists 200,000 or so clones, approximately 84% of them singletons, with more than 0.2% in the top ten. The CDR3 is 15 residues long. Germline CDR1 and CDR2: MGHRA and YSYEKL. V lost 4 bases, J lost 4 bases, and 11 bases lay in between. The clonotype originates from a girl in the first two years of life in good health and CMV-seronegative. Input material: PBMCs. This rearrangement joins TRBV4-1 to TRBJ1-6; weak D call: TRBD1 (5 bases). This chain's CDR3 is CASSRLEGYNSPLHF. The CDR3 region has the DNA TGCGCCAGCAGCCGACTGGAGGGGTATAATTCACCCCTCCACTTT.